The source of this T cell receptor (beta chain) is a study of T-cell reconstitution after alpha-beta-depleted transplantation in children. Study-wide results and limits: The main origin of T-cell counts and diversity one year after transplant was newly produced T cells. Reported findings indicate that, about two months after transplant, alpha-beta T cells came from several hundred expanded clones, which were derived from non-depleted graft cells. Surviving recipient T cells and thymic progenitors underlay high day-60 TCRbeta diversity in some patients.

The V gene's germline CDR1 is DFQATT and CDR2 SNEGSKA (reference sequence). Trimming cost V 0 bases and J 3 bases; bases outside gene matches: 6. This CDR3 has 16 amino acids. Unique molecular identifiers were used to barcode this TCRbeta library. TCRdb recomputed calls from the PCR reads with MiXCR, one row per CDR3 protein. The profile shows 250,000 to 300,000 distinct CDR3 sequences, 10% of them singletons. The table lists this clonotype with many counts. The antigen is not known. The TCR originated in a boy younger than two with acute myeloid leukemia, due to receive a stem cell transplant. The sample in question was PBMCs, obtained before TCRalphabeta/CD19-depleted stem cell transplant. The chain links TRBV20-1 to TRBJ1-3, with 9 bases that match TRBD1. CDR3 nucleotide sequence: TGCAGTGCTAGAGACCTGGACAGGGGAGGTGGAAACACCATATATTTT. Its translation is CSARDLDRGGGNTIYF.